This entry features one TCR beta chain sequence. Its target is not known. The CDR3 length is 15 residues. V lost 2 bases to trimming and J lost 0 bases; unmatched junction nucleotides: 4. The germline gives CDR1 GTSNPN, CDR2 SVGIG (reference sequence). The sample originates from a study of T cell responses to AZD1222 COVID-19 vaccine. At the level of the study: Timing groups of about 4 and about 12 weeks for second doses were pooled. Broader study findings: Recipients of AZD1222 seropositive at baseline numbered only 6 or 7.

Libraries were prepared by immunoSEQ multiplex PCR; TCRdb keeps only in-frame clonotypes and omits some of them. This table holds more than 25,000 clones, about nine tenths found once. The sequencing used peripheral blood, collected on day 0 of AZD1222 vaccination. This TCR was recovered from an adult in good health. The chain has TRBV30 and TRBJ2-4; TRBD2 aligns across 7 bases. This chain's CDR3 is CAWSPGGIAKNIQYF. DNA for the CDR3: TGTGCCTGGAGTCCGGGAGGAATAGCCAAAAACATTCAGTACTTC.